Listed here are 21 T cell receptor beta chains from one sample, sequenced in a study of response to subunit inactivated influenza vaccine. TCRdb processed the RT-PCR reads anew with MiXCR; each CDR3 protein has one entry. The sample records 450,000 to 600,000 distinct CDR3 sequences, 6.5% to 8% being singletons. The specimen comprised PBMCs from blood, sampled less than 30 months after vaccination. All receptors derive from a man between 50 and 69 years old who received an inactivated influenza vaccine.

This chain uses TRBV28 with TRBJ2-7, with TRBD2 identical over 7 bases. V was pared by 5 bases and J by 2 bases, with 6 bases of the junction left unmatched. Germline CDR1 and CDR2: MDHEN and SYDVKM. This CDR3 comprises 14 residues. The DNA for the CDR3 is TGTGCCAGCAGTCAAGTCGGGACTACCTACGAGCAGTACTTC. Its protein is CASSQVGTTYEQYF.

This clonotype was counted many times. This rearrangement joins TRBV4-3 to TRBJ2-7, with D perhaps TRBD1 or TRBD2 (7 bases each). V was shortened by 1 base and J by 4 bases, with 14 bases between the two germline ends. CDR3 length: 15 amino acids. Germline lookup yields CDR1 LGHNA and CDR2 YSLEER. The DNA of the CDR3 is TGCGCCAGCAGCCAAGCTCACAGGGGACTATACGAGCAGTACTTC. Translating gives CASSQAHRGLYEQYF.

This clonotype was picked up many times. The chain links TRBV7-8 to TRBJ2-7, with D possibly TRBD2 on 5 matching bases. Germline lookup yields CDR1 SGHVS and CDR2 FQNEAQ. The CDR3 consists of 13 residues. Between the trimmed V and J ends, which lost 5 bases and 2 bases, there was a span of 10 bases. CDR3 DNA: TGTGCCAGCAGCCGGGATTTTACCTACGAGCAGTACTTC. It encodes CASSRDFTYEQYF.

This clonotype was observed at least ten times. This chain links TRBV7-8 with TRBJ2-7; the match to TRBD2 covers 7 bases. The CDR3 is made up of 14 amino acids. Per germline, CDR1 SGHVS and CDR2 FQNEAQ. V trimming: 5 bases; J trimming: 4 bases; junction bases outside the gene matches: 8. Here the CDR3 reads CASSPEGGSYEQYF. In DNA, the CDR3 is TGTGCCAGCAGCCCAGAGGGCGGGAGTTACGAGCAGTACTTC.

This clonotype came up many times. The chain uses TRBV11-2 and TRBJ2-1, with 8 bases matching TRBD1. With 4 bases clipped from V and 4 bases from J, the junction kept 3 bases outside the gene matches. The V gene's germline CDR1 is SGHAT and CDR2 FQNNGV. The CDR3 is 14 residues long. In DNA, the CDR3 is TGTGCCAGCAGCTCCACAGGGGGGTACAATGAGCAGTTCTTC. As protein: CASSSTGGYNEQFF.

This clonotype was seen at least ten times. This chain links TRBV6-5 with TRBJ1-5; 7 nucleotides match TRBD1. CDR1 MNHEY and CDR2 SVGAGI come from the germline V gene. The CDR3 loop spans 15 amino acids. Trimming cost V 2 bases and J 0 bases; bases outside gene matches: 1. The CDR3 sequence: CASSYRGHSNQPQHF. CDR3 in DNA: TGTGCCAGCAGTTACAGGGGGCATAGCAATCAGCCCCAGCATTTT.

This clonotype was counted a few times. The chain uses TRBV24-1 and TRBJ2-3; the match to TRBD2 covers 8 bases. The V gene's germline CDR1 is KGHDR and CDR2 SFDVKD. The CDR3 runs to 17 residues. The junction had 10 bases not matched to a gene; V was cut back by 4 bases and J by 2 bases. CDR3 sequence (DNA): TGTGCCACCAGTGACCCGACAGCGGGGGCTAACACAGATACGCAGTATTTT. As protein: CATSDPTAGANTDTQYF.

There are a few counts of this clonotype. The V and J genes are TRBV11-2 and TRBJ2-5, with 9 bases lining up with TRBD1. This CDR3 has 16 amino acids. From germline, CDR1 is SGHAT and CDR2 FQNNGV. Trimming took 2 bases from V and 5 from J; bases not matched to a gene: 9. CDR3 amino acids: CASSLLAGQGRETQYF. In nucleotides, the CDR3 is TGTGCCAGCAGCTTATTGGCTGGACAGGGGCGGGAGACCCAGTACTTC.

The genes are TRBV6-1 and TRBJ2-3; TRBD2 is a possible D gene (7 bases). The germline gives CDR1 MNHNS, CDR2 SASEGT. CDR3 length: 17 residues. V shed 6 bases and J shed 2 bases, with 21 bases lying between them. The CDR3 DNA follows: TGTGCCAGCAGGGGGGGGCTTGCGGGGGACTTCACAGATACGCAGTATTTT. Its translation: CASRGGLAGDFTDTQYF.

This clonotype was recorded many times. J is TRBJ2-2 and V is TRBV5-1; D remains unclear. The CDR3 extends over 17 amino acids. Germline V gene data show CDR1 as SGHRS and CDR2 as YFSETQ. The V end lost 0 bases, the J end lost 3 bases, and 15 bases lay between the germline ends. The CDR3 protein is CASSLGIVGSHTGELFF. In DNA form, the CDR3 reads TGCGCCAGCAGCTTGGGTATCGTGGGGTCGCACACCGGGGAGCTGTTTTTT.

This clonotype was seen a handful of times. The rearrangement joins TRBV6-2 or TRBV6-3 to TRBJ1-5, with 10 bases matching TRBD1. Germline values: CDR1 MNHEY, CDR2 SVGEGT. The V segment lost 2 bases and the J segment 5 bases; nucleotides outside the gene matches: 15. This CDR3 has 19 amino acids. CDR3 amino acids: CASSYPGQGIGWNDQPQHF. The CDR3 DNA reads TGTGCCAGCAGTTACCCGGGACAGGGGATAGGTTGGAATGATCAGCCCCAGCATTTT.

This clonotype was picked up a small number of times. V and J are TRBV20-1 and TRBJ2-3; D is undetermined. Trimming pared 5 bases from V and 6 bases from J, leaving 21 bases between. CDR1 and CDR2 (germline): DFQATT, SNEGSKA (reference sequence). The CDR3 consists of 15 residues. The CDR3 region is CSAPRKTRLLDTQYF. The CDR3 DNA follows: TGCAGTGCTCCCCGTAAAACCCGACTCCTTGATACGCAGTATTTT.

The chain combines TRBV4-3 with TRBJ2-1, with D possibly TRBD1 on 6 matching bases. Deletions cut 0 bases from V and 8 bases from J, with 23 bases between. Germline V CDR1 and CDR2: LGHNA, YSLEER. This CDR3 has 18 amino acids. CDR3 bases: TGCGCCAGCAGCCAAGATATTTTTCTCGCGAAAAGGGGGTATGAGCAGTTCTTC. This gives the protein CASSQDIFLAKRGYEQFF.

This clonotype was detected only a few times. The V call is TRBV20-1, the J call TRBJ2-1; D possibly corresponds to TRBD1 (6 bases). CDR1 and CDR2 (germline): DFQATT, SNEGSKA (reference sequence). This CDR3 has 14 residues. Trimming took off 3 bases at V and 3 bases at J, with 12 bases between the two ends. CDR3 amino acids: CSARPGAIYNEQFF. CDR3 nucleotides: TGCAGTGCTAGGCCAGGGGCCATCTACAATGAGCAGTTCTTC.

There are many counts of this clonotype. The V and J genes are TRBV5-1 and TRBJ2-1, with D perhaps given as TRBD1 or TRBD2 (5 bases each). This CDR3 has 13 amino acids. The V end was cut by 7 bases, the J end by 4 bases, with 12 bases between. CDR1 is SGHRS, CDR2 YFSETQ, per germline. The chain's CDR3 is CASGDVLYNEQFF. Here the CDR3 DNA reads TGCGCCAGCGGGGACGTTTTGTACAATGAGCAGTTCTTC.

This clonotype was seen a handful of times. V and J are TRBV2 and TRBJ2-7; 9 bases fit TRBD1. J lost 3 bases, V lost 1 base, and 4 bases had no gene match. Germline V gene data show CDR1 as SNHLY and CDR2 as FYNNEI. CDR3 length: 15 residues. CDR3 amino acids: CASSEGATGGYEQYF. The CDR3, as DNA: TGTGCCAGCAGTGAAGGGGCGACAGGGGGCTACGAGCAGTACTTC.

This clonotype has a count of ten or more. The rearrangement uses TRBV12-3 or TRBV12-4 and TRBJ2-7; D not certain. The CDR3 sequence is 12 residues long. Trimming took 5 bases from V and 9 from J, leaving 14 bases between them. The CDR3 DNA follows: TGTGCCAGCAGTCAAGATGGGCCGGCGCAGTACTTC. It is translated as CASSQDGPAQYF.

The chain employs TRBV5-1 and TRBJ1-6; TRBD1 aligns across 8 bases. CDR1 and CDR2 from the germline V gene are SGHRS and YFSETQ. The length of the CDR3 is 14 residues. J gave up 7 bases and V 4 bases, and 4 bases lay outside the gene matches. The CDR3 nucleotides are TGCGCCAGCAGCAAGGACAGGGAGAATTCACCCCTCCACTTT. This translates into CASSKDRENSPLHF.

In nucleotides, the CDR3 is TGTGCCAGCAGCTTCGGACAGGTCGGCTATGGCTACACCTTC. Encoded protein: CASSFGQVGYGYTF. The chain uses TRBV7-9 and TRBJ1-2; 7 nucleotides match TRBD1. The V and J ends lost 3 bases and 4 bases, in that order; junction bases with no gene match: 5. Germline V CDR1 and CDR2: SEHNR, FQNEAQ (reference sequence). The CDR3 covers 14 residues.

In its sample, this clonotype was seen many times. The chain uses TRBV4-1 and TRBJ1-1; maybe TRBD1 (6 bases). The CDR3 extends over 14 amino acids. Germline CDR1 MGHRA, CDR2 YSYEKL. Trimming stripped 2 bases from V and 3 bases from J, with 10 bases between. The CDR3 here is CASSQKTGYTEAFF. CDR3 coding DNA: TGCGCCAGCAGCCAAAAGACAGGCTACACTGAAGCTTTCTTT.

V and J are TRBV20-1 and TRBJ1-5; D is perhaps TRBD1 (5 bases). Germline V gene lookup returns CDR1 DFQATT and CDR2 SNEGSKA (reference sequence). The CDR3 covers 18 residues. V was pared by 2 bases and J by 0 bases, with 20 bases between. CDR3 DNA: TGCAGTGCTAGACGCCGATCGGGGGTCGAGTATAGCAATCAGCCCCAGCATTTT. Its translation: CSARRRSGVEYSNQPQHF.